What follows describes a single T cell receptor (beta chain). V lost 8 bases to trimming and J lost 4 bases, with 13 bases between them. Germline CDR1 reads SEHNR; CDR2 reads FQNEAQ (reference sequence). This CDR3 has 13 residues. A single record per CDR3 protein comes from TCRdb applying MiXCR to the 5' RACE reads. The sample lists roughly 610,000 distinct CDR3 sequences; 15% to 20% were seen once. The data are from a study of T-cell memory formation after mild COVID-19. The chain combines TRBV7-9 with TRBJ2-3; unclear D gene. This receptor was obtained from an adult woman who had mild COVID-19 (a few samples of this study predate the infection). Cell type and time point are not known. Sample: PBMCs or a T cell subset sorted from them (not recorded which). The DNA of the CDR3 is TGTGCCAGCCAGCTAGATGGATCAGATACGCAGTATTTT. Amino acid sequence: CASQLDGSDTQYF.